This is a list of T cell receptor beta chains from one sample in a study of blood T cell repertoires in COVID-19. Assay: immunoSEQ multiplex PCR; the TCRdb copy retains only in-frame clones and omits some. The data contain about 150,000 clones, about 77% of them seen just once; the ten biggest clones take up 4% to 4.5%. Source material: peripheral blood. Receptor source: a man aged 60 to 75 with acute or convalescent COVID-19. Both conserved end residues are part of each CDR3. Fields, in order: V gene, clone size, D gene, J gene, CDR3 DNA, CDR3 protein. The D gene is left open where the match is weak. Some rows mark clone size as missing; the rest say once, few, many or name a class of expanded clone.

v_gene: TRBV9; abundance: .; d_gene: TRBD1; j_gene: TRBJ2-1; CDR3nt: TGTGCCAGCAGCGAGTGGGACAGTGGGGATGAGCAGTTCTTC; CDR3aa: CASSEWDSGDEQFF
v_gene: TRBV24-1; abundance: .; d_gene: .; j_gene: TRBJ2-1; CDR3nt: TGTGCCACCAGTGATTCGACTCGGAGCTCCTACAATGAGCAGTTCTTC; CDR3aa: CATSDSTRSSYNEQFF
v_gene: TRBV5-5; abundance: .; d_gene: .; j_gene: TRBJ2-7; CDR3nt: TGTGCCAGCAGCGTAACCGCAACAGGGTTCTCCTACGAGCAGTACTTC; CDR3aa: CASSVTATGFSYEQYF
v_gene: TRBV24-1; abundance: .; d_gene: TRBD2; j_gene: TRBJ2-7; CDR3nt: TGTGCCACCAGTGTCCAGCGGGGACCCTACGAGCAGTACTTC; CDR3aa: CATSVQRGPYEQYF
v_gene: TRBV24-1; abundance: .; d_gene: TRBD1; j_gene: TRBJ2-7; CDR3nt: TGTGCCACCAGTGATTTGACCGGGACAGGGAAGTACTTC; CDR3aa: CATSDLTGTGKYF
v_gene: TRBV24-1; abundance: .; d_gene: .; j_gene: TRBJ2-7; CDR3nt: TGTGCCACCAGTGATTTGGGGCTAGCCGAAACCTACGAGCAGTACTTC; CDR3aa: CATSDLGLAETYEQYF
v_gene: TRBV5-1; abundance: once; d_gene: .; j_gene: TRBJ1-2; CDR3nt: TGCGCCAGCAGCTTGGGGTGGGCCACTAACTATGGCTACACCTTC; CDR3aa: CASSLGWATNYGYTF
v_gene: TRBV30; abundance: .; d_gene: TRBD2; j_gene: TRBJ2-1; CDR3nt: TGTGCCTGGAACCCCGGGACTAGCAGCTACAATGAGCAGTTCTTC; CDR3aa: CAWNPGTSSYNEQFF
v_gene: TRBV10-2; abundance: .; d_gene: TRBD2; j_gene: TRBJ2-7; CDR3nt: TGCGCCAGCAGGTTAGCGGGAGGGCCCGGCGAGCAGTACTTC; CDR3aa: CASRLAGGPGEQYF
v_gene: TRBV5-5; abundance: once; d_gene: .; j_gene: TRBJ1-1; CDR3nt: TGTGCCAGCAGCCGTTTGCAGCCGACAGAGAACACTGAAGCTTTCTTT; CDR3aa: CASSRLQPTENTEAFF
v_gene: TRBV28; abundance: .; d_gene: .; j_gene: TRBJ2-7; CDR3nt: TGTGCCAGCAGTTCTCCCGGACAATCTGCGTCCTTC; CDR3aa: CASSSPGQSASF
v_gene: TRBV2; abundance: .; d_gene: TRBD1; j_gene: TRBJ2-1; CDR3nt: TGTGCCAGCAGTGTGACGGGATCCCGACAGGGGATATACAATGAGCAGTTCTTC; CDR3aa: CASSVTGSRQGIYNEQFF
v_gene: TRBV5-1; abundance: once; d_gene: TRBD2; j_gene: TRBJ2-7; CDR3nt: TGCGCCAGCAGCCCCATTTCGGGGGGCGGGAGGTCTTACGAGCAGTACTTC; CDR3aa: CASSPISGGGRSYEQYF
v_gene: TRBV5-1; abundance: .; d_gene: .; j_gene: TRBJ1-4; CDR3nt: TGCGCCAGCAGCTTCAGTGAAACTAATGAAAAACTGTTTTTT; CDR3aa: CASSFSETNEKLFF
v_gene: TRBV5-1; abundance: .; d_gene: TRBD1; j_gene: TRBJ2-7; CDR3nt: TGCGCCAGCAGCTGGACAGGGGACGAGCAGTACTTC; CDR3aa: CASSWTGDEQYF
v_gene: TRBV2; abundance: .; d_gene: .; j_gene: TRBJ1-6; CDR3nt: TGTGCCAGCAGTGAAGGGCAGGGGTATAATTCACCCCTCCACTTT; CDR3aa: CASSEGQGYNSPLHF
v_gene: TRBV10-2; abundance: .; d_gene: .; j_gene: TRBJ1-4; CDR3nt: TGCGCCAGCAAAGGGATCCCGGGGGATCCTGAAAAACTGTTTTTT; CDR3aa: CASKGIPGDPEKLFF
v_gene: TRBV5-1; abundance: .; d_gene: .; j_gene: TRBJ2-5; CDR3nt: TGCGCCAGCAGCTTGGAGGGGGGGCTAGAGACCCAGTACTTC; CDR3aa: CASSLEGGLETQYF
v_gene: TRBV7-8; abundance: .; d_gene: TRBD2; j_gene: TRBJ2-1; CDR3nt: TGTGCCAGCAGCGCCCTGCGGCTAGCGGGAGGGCCCTACAATGAGCAGTTCTTC; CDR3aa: CASSALRLAGGPYNEQFF
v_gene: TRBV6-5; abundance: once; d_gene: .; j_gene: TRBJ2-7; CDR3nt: TGTGCCAGCAGTTTACAGGCTTACGAGCAGTACTTC; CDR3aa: CASSLQAYEQYF
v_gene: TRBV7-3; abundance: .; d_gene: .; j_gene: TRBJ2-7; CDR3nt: TGTGCCAGCAGCCCCAGGTTGGGAGGCGAGCAGTACTTC; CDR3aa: CASSPRLGGEQYF
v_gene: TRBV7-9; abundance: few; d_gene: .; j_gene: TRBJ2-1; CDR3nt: TGTGCCAGCAGCTTAGCCCGTACGGTGGAGTTAGGGCAGTTCTTC; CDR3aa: CASSLARTVELGQFF
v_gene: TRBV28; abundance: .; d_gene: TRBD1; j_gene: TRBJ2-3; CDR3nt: TGTGCCACCCTTAGGGACAGGGGCACAGATACGCAGTATTTT; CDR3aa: CATLRDRGTDTQYF
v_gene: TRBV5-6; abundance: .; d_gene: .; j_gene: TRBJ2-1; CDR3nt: TGTGCCAGCAGCTTGTGGGGGCGTAGCTCCTACAATGAGCAGTTCTTC; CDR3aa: CASSLWGRSSYNEQFF
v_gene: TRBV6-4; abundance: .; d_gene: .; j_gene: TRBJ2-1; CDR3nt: TGTGCCAGCAGTGACGAGGGATACGGTGAGCAGTTCTTC; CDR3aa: CASSDEGYGEQFF
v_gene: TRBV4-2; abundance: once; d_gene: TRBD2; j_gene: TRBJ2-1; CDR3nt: TGTGCCAGCAGCCAAGGGACTAGCGGGAGAAATGAGCAGTTCTTC; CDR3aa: CASSQGTSGRNEQFF